This TCR beta chain derives from a study of identical twins. TCRdb used MiXCR to reprocess the 5' RACE reads, holding one entry per CDR3 protein. The data contain 700,000 to 950,000 distinct CDR3 sequences, approximately 13% of them singletons. The CDR3 has 16 residues. The germline gives CDR1 LGHNA, CDR2 YNFKEQ. Deletions cut 7 bases from V and 2 bases from J, with 20 bases between. The data also belong to a second study, concerning yellow fever vaccine responses in identical twins.

V gene TRBV4-2 combines with J gene TRBJ1-1, with a weak D call TRBD1 (5 bases). This TCR was sampled from a woman aged 18-29 years in good health. The sample was PBMCs. This CDR3 is CASTDSVGGGNTEAFF. CDR3 in DNA: TGTGCCAGCACCGACTCGGTGGGGGGTGGAAACACTGAAGCTTTCTTT.